The 18 T cell receptor beta chains below all came from one sample that was sequenced in a study of blood T cells in healthy people across ages. Through a sample-barcoded 5' primer and a J-beta primer mix, a second PCR was run for about 7 to 12 cycles. Each CDR3 protein gets one entry after TCRdb re-called the 5' RACE reads with MiXCR. The table lists around 800,000 distinct CDR3 sequences, around half of them singletons. The sample consisted of blood. Receptors were obtained from a man aged 80 or over in good health.

J is TRBJ2-1 and V is TRBV18; D might be TRBD1 or TRBD2, each matching 5 bases. V was cut by 3 bases and J by 9 bases, with 6 bases left in between. Germline assignment: CDR1 KGHSH and CDR2 LQKENI. This CDR3 region has 11 residues. In DNA, the CDR3 is TGTGCCAGCTCACCGAGGGGTGAGCAGTTCTTC. Translation gives CASSPRGEQFF.

The chain couples TRBV7-2 to TRBJ2-1, with D hard to call. V lost 2 bases, J lost 8 bases, and 16 bases lay in between. CDR1 and CDR2 (germline): SGHTA, FQGNSA. The CDR3 is 15 amino acids. CDR3 sequence (DNA): TGTGCCAGCAGCTTAAGGCTCGAAGCGCAAGATGAGCAGTTCTTC. Translated: CASSLRLEAQDEQFF.

This clonotype was seen only a few times. The chain has TRBV29-1 and TRBJ1-4; no firm D call. The CDR3 sequence is 13 residues long. The germline V gene has CDR1 SQVTM and CDR2 ANQGSEA. V was shortened by 1 base and J by 4 bases, with 7 bases between the two germline ends. The CDR3 bases are TGCAGCGTTGAAGGGTGGGATAATGAAAAACTGTTTTTT. Translation gives CSVEGWDNEKLFF.

This clonotype was counted a few times. The rearrangement links TRBV28 to TRBJ2-7; 7 bases agree with TRBD1. The CDR3 loop spans 15 amino acids. In germline, CDR1 is MDHEN, CDR2 SYDVKM. The V segment lost 6 bases and the J segment 3 bases; nucleotides outside the gene matches: 11. CDR3 nucleotides: TGTGCCAGCAGAGAATACCGGGACAGACGCTACGAGCAGTACTTC. Protein product: CASREYRDRRYEQYF.

CDR3 protein: CASSSAVAGGPGKYEQYF. The CDR3 DNA follows: TGCGCCAGCAGCTCGGCGGTAGCGGGAGGGCCCGGGAAGTACGAGCAGTACTTC. The chain couples TRBV5-1 to TRBJ2-7; 11 bases line up with TRBD2. Trimming cost V 3 bases and J 4 bases; bases outside gene matches: 15. Germline assignment: CDR1 SGHRS and CDR2 YFSETQ. CDR3 size: 18 residues.

The rearrangement links TRBV18 to TRBJ1-5; D is perhaps TRBD1 (5 bases). The CDR3 extends over 14 amino acids. Germline V gives CDR1 KGHSH, CDR2 LQKENI. Deletions cut 3 bases from V and 5 bases from J, with 11 bases between. The CDR3 coding sequence is TGTGCCAGCTCACCTGCAGGGAACTATCAGCCCCAGCATTTT. Translated, it gives CASSPAGNYQPQHF.

This sequence joins TRBV20-1 and TRBJ2-7; TRBD2 matches at 16 bases. V trimming: 6 bases; J trimming: 7 bases; junction bases outside the gene matches: 15. From germline, CDR1 is DFQATT and CDR2 SNEGSKA (reference sequence). This CDR3 is 17 amino acids long. CDR3 loop: CSATGLAGGRLYNEQYF. CDR3 coding DNA: TGCAGTGCAACGGGACTAGCGGGAGGGAGGCTCTACAATGAGCAGTACTTC.

The chain couples TRBV5-1 to TRBJ2-7, with TRBD1 matching over 7 bases. J lost 1 base, V lost 4 bases, and 5 bases had no gene match. In germline, CDR1 is SGHRS, CDR2 YFSETQ. This CDR3 spans 14 amino acids. For the CDR3, the DNA is TGCGCCAGCAGCACGGGACAGACTTCCTACGAGCAGTACTTC. Protein: CASSTGQTSYEQYF. The full variable domain, its missing parts supplied by reference TRBV5-1 and TRBJ2-7, is KAGVTQTPRYLIKTRGQQVTLSCSPISGHRSVSWYQQTPGQGLQFLFEYFSETQRNKGNFPGRFSGRQFSNSRSEMNVSTLELGDSALYLCASSTGQTSYEQYFGPGTRLTVT.

Notes on this clonotype: At one of its ends the junction is not consistent with the germline gene, which may arise from a read error. V and J are TRBV6-5 and TRBJ2-7; 7 nucleotides align to TRBD1. TRBJ2-5 matches the DNA end more closely, so the J call is doubtful. Looked up from germline, CDR1 is MNHEY and CDR2 is SVGAGI. The CDR3 totals 15 residues. The CDR3 sequence: CVSSYEQQGSETQYF. For the CDR3, the DNA is TGTGTCAGCAGTTACGAACAACAGGGGTCGGAGACCCAGTACTTC.

The V call is TRBV29-1, the J call TRBJ2-4, with D perhaps TRBD1 or TRBD2 (5 bases each). Germline lookup yields CDR1 SQVTM and CDR2 ANQGSEA. This CDR3 is built from 12 residues. V was cut by 4 bases and J by 3 bases, with 7 bases left in between. CDR3 residues: CSVGDRKNIQYF. In DNA, the CDR3 is TGCAGCGTTGGGGACCGCAAAAACATTCAGTACTTC.

The table lists this clonotype with a few counts. This rearrangement joins TRBV5-1 to TRBJ2-3, with TRBD2 identical over 9 bases. Germline CDR1 is SGHRS and CDR2 is YFSETQ. CDR3 size: 14 residues. The V gene end was trimmed by 7 bases and the J gene end by 2 bases; junction bases not matched to a gene: 5. DNA of the CDR3: TGCGCCAGCCAGACTAGCGGCCCCACAGATACGCAGTATTTT. Its translation is CASQTSGPTDTQYF.

This clonotype was seen at least ten times. The V call is TRBV20-1, the J call TRBJ1-2; 8 positions agree with TRBD1. Trimming at V came to 6 bases and at J to 9 bases, leaving 9 bases not matched to a gene. Germline loops: CDR1 DFQATT, CDR2 SNEGSKA (reference sequence). The CDR3 is 12 residues long. The CDR3 DNA reads as TGCAGTGCACGCGGACAGGGCCTTAGCTACACCTTC. It yields the protein CSARGQGLSYTF.

This clonotype occurred many times. The CDR3, as DNA: TGTGCCAGCAGCGCATCGAGCGGGAGGGCCGTGAATACGCAGTATTTT. This codes for CASSASSGRAVNTQYF. This chain connects TRBV2 to TRBJ2-3; 10 positions match TRBD2. The CDR3 extends over 16 amino acids. J lost 7 bases, V lost 6 bases, and 13 bases had no gene match. CDR1 and CDR2 (germline): SNHLY, FYNNEI. Variable domain in full (rest from reference TRBV2 and TRBJ2-3): EPEVTQTPSHQVTQMGQEVILRCVPISNHLYFYWYRQILGQKVEFLVSFYNNEISEKSEIFDDQFSVERPDGSNFTLKIRSTKLEDSAMYFCASSASSGRAVNTQYFGPGTRLTVL.

This clonotype was seen more than once but under ten times. The V gene is TRBV28, the J gene TRBJ1-2, with no clear D. CDR3 size: 15 residues. Per the germline V gene, CDR1 is MDHEN and CDR2 is SYDVKM. With 4 bases removed from V and 4 bases from J, the gap between germline ends came to 16 bases. The CDR3 reads CASSSLPDTGYGYTF. The CDR3 DNA reads as TGTGCCAGCAGTTCCCTACCAGACACGGGCTATGGCTACACCTTC.

The chain recombines TRBV28 with TRBJ2-1, with 7 bases matching TRBD1. The germline CDR1 and CDR2 sequences are MDHEN and SYDVKM. V trimming: 4 bases; J trimming: 8 bases; junction bases outside the gene matches: 14. The CDR3 spans 16 residues. CDR3 DNA sequence: TGTGCCAGCAGTTCAAATCTCGACAGGGTAATCGATGAGCAGTTCTTC. Its protein is CASSSNLDRVIDEQFF.

This clonotype was observed once. The chain is built from TRBV5-1 and TRBJ1-1, with a weak D call TRBD1 (6 bases). With 5 bases removed from V and 6 bases from J, the gap between germline ends came to 14 bases. Looked up from germline, CDR1 is SGHRS and CDR2 is YFSETQ. The CDR3 loop spans 13 amino acids. DNA for the CDR3: TGCGCCAGCAGGGCCGATCAGGGGCCTGAAGCTTTCTTT. Amino acid sequence: CASRADQGPEAFF.

This CDR3 reads CASRGTAGNYGYTF. As DNA, the CDR3 is TGTGCCAGCAGGGGGACAGCGGGGAACTATGGCTACACCTTC. The rearrangement joins TRBV12-3 or TRBV12-4 to TRBJ1-2; 7 bases line up with TRBD1. CDR3 length: 14 amino acids. After removal of 6 bases from V and 2 bases from J, the junction contained 6 bases not matched to a gene.

The V and J genes are TRBV20-1 and TRBJ2-1; TRBD2 matches 8 bases. V trimming: 5 bases; J trimming: 2 bases; junction bases outside the gene matches: 8. CDR1 is DFQATT, CDR2 SNEGSKA, per germline (reference sequence). The CDR3 has 15 amino acids. The CDR3 loop is CSAVPGLATYNEQFF. CDR3 bases: TGCAGTGCTGTGCCAGGACTAGCTACCTACAATGAGCAGTTCTTC.